In this sample, the clone carrying this T cell receptor (beta chain) turned up many times. The antigen remains unidentified. It was through 5'RACE template switching that TCR cDNA was made, with a universal primer site and UMIs added. TCRdb reprocessed the 5' RACE reads with MiXCR, giving one entry per CDR3 protein. This repertoire shows 200,000 to 250,000 distinct CDR3 sequences, approximately 3% found once; its top ten account for roughly 3.2%. This entry comes from a study of T cells after yellow fever vaccination. Findings and caveats of the study: Clonotypes appearing in both CD4 and CD8 compartments existed, and their share was small. At less than 97% for CD4 and approximately 89% for CD8, most primary-vaccination clones showed up again after the booster.

CDR3 length: 14 residues. Trimming stripped 3 bases from V and 14 bases from J, with 17 bases between. The rearrangement links TRBV12-3 or TRBV12-4 to TRBJ1-6; D is undetermined. The material sequenced was CD4+ T cells sorted from PBMCs, taken 10 days after the yellow fever booster vaccination. This receptor was identified in a man younger than 35 who received the YFV17D yellow fever vaccine. The CDR3 DNA sequence: TGTGCCAGCAGTTTGGGTGGGAAAACCTCGGCCCTCCACTTT. Its protein product is CASSLGGKTSALHF.